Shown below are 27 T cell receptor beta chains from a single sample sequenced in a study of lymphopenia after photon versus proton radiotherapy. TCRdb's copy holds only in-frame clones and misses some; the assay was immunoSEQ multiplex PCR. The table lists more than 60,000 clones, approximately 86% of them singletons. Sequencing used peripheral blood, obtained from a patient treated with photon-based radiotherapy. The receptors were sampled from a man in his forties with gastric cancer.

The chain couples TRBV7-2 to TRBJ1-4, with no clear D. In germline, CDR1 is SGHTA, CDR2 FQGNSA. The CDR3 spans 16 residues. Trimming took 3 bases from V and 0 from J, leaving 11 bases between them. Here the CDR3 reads CASSFAARTTNEKLFF. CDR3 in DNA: TGTGCCAGCAGCTTCGCAGCTCGGACAACTAATGAAAAACTGTTTTTT.

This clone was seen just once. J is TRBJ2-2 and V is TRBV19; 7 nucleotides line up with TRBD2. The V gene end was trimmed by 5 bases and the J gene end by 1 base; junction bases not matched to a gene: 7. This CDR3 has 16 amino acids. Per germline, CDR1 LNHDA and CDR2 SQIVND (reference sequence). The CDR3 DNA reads TGTGCCAGTAGTTTGGCCTCTAGCGGGAACACCGGGGAGCTGTTTTTT. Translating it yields CASSLASSGNTGELFF.

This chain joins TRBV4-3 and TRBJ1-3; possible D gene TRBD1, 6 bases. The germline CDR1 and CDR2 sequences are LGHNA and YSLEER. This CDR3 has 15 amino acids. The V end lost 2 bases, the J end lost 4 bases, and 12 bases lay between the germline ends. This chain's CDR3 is CASSQTTGSGNTIYF. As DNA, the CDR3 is TGCGCCAGCAGCCAAACTACAGGGTCCGGAAACACCATATATTTT.

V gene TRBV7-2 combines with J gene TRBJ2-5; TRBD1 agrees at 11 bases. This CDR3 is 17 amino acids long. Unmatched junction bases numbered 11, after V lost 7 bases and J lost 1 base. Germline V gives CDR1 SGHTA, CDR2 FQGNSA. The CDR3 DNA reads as TGTGCCAGCACCTCATCTCGGGACAGGGGGGTCCAAGAGACCCAGTACTTC. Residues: CASTSSRDRGVQETQYF.

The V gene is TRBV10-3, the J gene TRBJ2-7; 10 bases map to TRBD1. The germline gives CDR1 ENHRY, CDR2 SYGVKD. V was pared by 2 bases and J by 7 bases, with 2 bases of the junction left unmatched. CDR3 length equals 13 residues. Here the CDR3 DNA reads TGTGCCATCAGTGAGGACAGGGGGCAAGAGCAGTACTTC. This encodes CAISEDRGQEQYF.

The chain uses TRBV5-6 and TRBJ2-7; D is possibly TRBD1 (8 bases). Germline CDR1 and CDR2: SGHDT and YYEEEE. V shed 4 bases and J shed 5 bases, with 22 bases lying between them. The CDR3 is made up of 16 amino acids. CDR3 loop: CASSPLGQGGSNEQYF. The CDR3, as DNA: TGTGCCAGCAGCCCCCTAGGACAGGGAGGGTCTAACGAGCAGTACTTC.

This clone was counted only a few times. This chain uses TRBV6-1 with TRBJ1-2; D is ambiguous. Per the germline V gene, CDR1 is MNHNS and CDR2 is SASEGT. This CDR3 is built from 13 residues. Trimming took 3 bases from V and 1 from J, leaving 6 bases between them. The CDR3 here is CASSDPINYGYTF. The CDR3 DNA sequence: TGTGCCAGCAGTGATCCCATTAACTATGGCTACACCTTC.

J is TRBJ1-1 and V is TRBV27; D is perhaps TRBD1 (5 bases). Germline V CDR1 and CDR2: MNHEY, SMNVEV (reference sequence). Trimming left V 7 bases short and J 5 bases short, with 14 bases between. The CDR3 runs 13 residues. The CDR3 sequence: CASTPGAGTEAFF. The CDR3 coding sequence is TGTGCCAGCACCCCCGGCGCAGGGACTGAAGCTTTCTTT.

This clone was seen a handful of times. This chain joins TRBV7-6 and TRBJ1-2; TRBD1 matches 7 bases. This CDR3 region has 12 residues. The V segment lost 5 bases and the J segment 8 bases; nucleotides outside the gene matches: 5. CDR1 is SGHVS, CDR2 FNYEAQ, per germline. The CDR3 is CASSPRGSGYTF. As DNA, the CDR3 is TGTGCCAGCAGCCCCAGGGGGTCGGGCTACACCTTC.

This CDR3 is CAWSGGDSNQPQHF. As DNA, the CDR3 is TGTGCCTGGAGCGGGGGAGATAGCAATCAGCCCCAGCATTTT. The chain joins TRBV30 to TRBJ1-5, with D perhaps TRBD1 (5 bases). Germline CDR1 and CDR2: GTSNPN and SVGIG (reference sequence). This CDR3 contains 14 residues. Trimming removed 3 bases at V and 0 bases at J, with 9 bases between.

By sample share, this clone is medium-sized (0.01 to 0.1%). The CDR3 DNA is TGCGCCAGCAGCTTGGGGGGCGGTGAGGACTACGAGCAGTACTTC. Translated: CASSLGGGEDYEQYF. This chain links TRBV5-1 with TRBJ2-7; possibly TRBD1 for D (5 bases). This CDR3 region has 15 residues. V lost 0 bases, J lost 3 bases, and 13 bases lay in between. Germline CDR1 SGHRS, CDR2 YFSETQ. Together with reference TRBV5-1 and TRBJ2-7, the CDR3 gives the full variable domain: KAGVTQTPRYLIKTRGQQVTLSCSPISGHRSVSWYQQTPGQGLQFLFEYFSETQRNKGNFPGRFSGRQFSNSRSEMNVSTLELGDSALYLCASSLGGGEDYEQYFGPGTRLTVT.

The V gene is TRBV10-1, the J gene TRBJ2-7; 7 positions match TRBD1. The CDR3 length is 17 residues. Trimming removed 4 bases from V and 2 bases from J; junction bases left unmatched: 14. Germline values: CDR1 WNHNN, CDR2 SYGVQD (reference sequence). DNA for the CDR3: TGCGCCAGCAGTGGAATGATAAGAGGGGGCACGGCCTACGAGCAGTACTTC. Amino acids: CASSGMIRGGTAYEQYF.

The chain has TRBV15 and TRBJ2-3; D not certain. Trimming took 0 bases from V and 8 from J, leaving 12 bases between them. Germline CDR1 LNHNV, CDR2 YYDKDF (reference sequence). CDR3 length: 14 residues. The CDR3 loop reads CATSRDPPRATQYF. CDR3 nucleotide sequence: TGTGCCACCAGCAGAGACCCCCCGCGTGCTACGCAGTATTTT. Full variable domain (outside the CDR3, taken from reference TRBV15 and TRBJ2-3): DAMVIQNPRYQVTQFGKPVTLSCSQTLNHNVMYWYQQKSSQAPKLLFHYYDKDFNNEADTPDNFQSRRPNTSFCFLDIRSPGLGDTAMYLCATSRDPPRATQYFGPGTRLTVL.

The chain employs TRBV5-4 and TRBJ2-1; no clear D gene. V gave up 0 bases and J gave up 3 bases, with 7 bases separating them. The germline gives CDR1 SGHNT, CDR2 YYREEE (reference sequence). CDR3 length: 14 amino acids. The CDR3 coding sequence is TGTGCCAGCAGCTTGGCAGGCCGCTACAATGAGCAGTTCTTC. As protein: CASSLAGRYNEQFF. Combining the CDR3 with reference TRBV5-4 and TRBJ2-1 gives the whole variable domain ETGVTQSPTHLIKTRGQQVTLRCSSQSGHNTVSWYQQALGQGPQFIFQYYREEENGRGNFPPRFSGLQFPNYSSELNVNALELDDSALYLCASSLAGRYNEQFFGPGTRLTVL.

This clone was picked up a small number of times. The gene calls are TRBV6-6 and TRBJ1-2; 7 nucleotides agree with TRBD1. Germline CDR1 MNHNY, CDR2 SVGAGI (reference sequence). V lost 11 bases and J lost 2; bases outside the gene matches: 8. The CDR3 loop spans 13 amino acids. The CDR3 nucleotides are TGTGCCGGATACAGGGGTCTGAACTATGGCTACACCTTC. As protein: CAGYRGLNYGYTF.

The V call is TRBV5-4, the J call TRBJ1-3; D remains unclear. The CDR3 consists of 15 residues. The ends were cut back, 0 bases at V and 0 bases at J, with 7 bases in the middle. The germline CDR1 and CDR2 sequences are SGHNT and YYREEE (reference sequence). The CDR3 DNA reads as TGTGCCAGCAGCTTGGGTCGGGGCTCTGGAAACACCATATATTTT. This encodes CASSLGRGSGNTIYF.

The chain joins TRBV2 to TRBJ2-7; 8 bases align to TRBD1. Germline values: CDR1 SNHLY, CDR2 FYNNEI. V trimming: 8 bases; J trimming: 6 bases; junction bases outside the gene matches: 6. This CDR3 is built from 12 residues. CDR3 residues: CASGWDRTEQYF. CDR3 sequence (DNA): TGTGCCAGCGGTTGGGACAGGACCGAGCAGTACTTC.

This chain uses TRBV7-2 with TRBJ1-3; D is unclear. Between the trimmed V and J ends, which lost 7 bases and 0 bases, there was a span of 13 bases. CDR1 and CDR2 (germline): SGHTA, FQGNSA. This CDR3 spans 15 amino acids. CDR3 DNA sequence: TGTGCCAGCAAAACCGGACCCAGCTCTGGAAACACCATATATTTT. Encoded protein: CASKTGPSSGNTIYF.

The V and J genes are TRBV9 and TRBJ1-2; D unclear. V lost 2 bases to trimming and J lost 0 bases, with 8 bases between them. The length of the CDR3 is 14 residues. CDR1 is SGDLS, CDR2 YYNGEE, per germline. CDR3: CASSVAGSNYGYTF. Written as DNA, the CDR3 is TGTGCCAGCAGCGTGGCAGGCTCTAACTATGGCTACACCTTC.

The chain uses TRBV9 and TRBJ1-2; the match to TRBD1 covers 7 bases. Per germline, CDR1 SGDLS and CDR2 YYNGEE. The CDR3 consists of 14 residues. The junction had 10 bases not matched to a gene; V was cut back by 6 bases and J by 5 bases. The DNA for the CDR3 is TGTGCCAGCAACAAAGGGACAGACGAATATGGCTACACCTTC. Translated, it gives CASNKGTDEYGYTF.

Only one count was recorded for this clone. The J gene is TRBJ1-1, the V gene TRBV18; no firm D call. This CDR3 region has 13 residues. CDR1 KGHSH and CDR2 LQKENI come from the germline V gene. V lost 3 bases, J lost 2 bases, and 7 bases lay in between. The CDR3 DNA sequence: TGTGCCAGCTCACCCTCGGGTAACACTGAAGCTTTCTTT. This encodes CASSPSGNTEAFF.

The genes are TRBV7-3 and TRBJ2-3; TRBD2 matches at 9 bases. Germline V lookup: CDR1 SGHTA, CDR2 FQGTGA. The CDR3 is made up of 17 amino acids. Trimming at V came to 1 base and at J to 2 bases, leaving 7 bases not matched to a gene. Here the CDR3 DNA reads TGTGCCAGCAGCTTAAAGGGGCGACTAGCGGCCACAGATACGCAGTATTTT. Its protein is CASSLKGRLAATDTQYF.

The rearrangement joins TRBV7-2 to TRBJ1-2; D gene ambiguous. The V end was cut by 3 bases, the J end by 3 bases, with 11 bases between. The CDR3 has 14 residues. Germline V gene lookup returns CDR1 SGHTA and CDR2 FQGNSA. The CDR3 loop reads CASSFPFRDYGYTF. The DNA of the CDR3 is TGTGCCAGCAGCTTCCCATTCCGGGACTATGGCTACACCTTC.

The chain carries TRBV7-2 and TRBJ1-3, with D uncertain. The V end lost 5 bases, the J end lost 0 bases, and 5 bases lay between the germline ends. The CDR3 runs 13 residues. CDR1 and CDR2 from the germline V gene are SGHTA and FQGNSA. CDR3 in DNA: TGTGCCAGCAGCCGAAGCTCTGGAAACACCATATATTTT. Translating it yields CASSRSSGNTIYF.

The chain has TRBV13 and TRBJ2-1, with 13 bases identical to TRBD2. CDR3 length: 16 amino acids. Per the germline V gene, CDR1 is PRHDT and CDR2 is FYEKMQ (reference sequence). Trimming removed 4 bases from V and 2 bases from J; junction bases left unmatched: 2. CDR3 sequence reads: CASSSTSGGTYNEQFF. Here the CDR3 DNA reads TGTGCCAGCAGCTCGACTAGCGGGGGGACCTACAATGAGCAGTTCTTC.

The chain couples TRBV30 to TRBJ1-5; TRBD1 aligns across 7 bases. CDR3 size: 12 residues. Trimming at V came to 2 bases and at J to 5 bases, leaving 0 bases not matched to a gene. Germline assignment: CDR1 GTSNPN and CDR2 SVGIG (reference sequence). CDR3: CAWSTGDQPQHF. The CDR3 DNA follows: TGTGCCTGGAGTACAGGGGATCAGCCCCAGCATTTT.

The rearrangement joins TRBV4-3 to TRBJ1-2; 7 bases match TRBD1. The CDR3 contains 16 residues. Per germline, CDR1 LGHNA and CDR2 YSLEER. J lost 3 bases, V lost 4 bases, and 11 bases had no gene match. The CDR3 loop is CASSPWPDREDYGYTF. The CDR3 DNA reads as TGCGCCAGCAGCCCGTGGCCCGACAGGGAGGACTATGGCTACACCTTC.